A selection of T cell receptor beta chains follows, all from one sample in a study of cytomegalovirus exposure and HLA in healthy donors. Sequencing was performed with immunoSEQ multiplex PCR; in TCRdb, only in-frame clones are kept and a portion is missing. The data hold some 99,000 clones, with under 90% observed a single time. Specimen: PBMCs. These receptors all stem from a woman aged 30 to 39 in good health and CMV-seronegative. Each CDR3 is given with its conserved first and last residue. The order of the fields is clone size, V gene, CDR3 protein. A clone size is listed for some rows: how often the clone was seen (once, few, many), or a class if it is expanded.

size: NA
V: TRBV11-2
CDR3: CASSLSGTGTGELFF

size: NA
V: TRBV9
CDR3: CASSVGLAGMETQYF

size: NA
V: TRBV28
CDR3: CASSKDRVNTEAFF

size: NA
V: TRBV10-1
CDR3: CANLKSSGQQNTEAFF

size: NA
V: TRBV7-6
CDR3: CASSPGAGGADTQYF

size: NA
V: TRBV2
CDR3: CASSPSGYQPQHF

size: NA
V: TRBV5-6
CDR3: CASSPGLQRGSTDTQYF

size: once
V: TRBV27
CDR3: CASSSQTGHTYEQYF

size: NA
V: TRBV28
CDR3: CASSPKAWTGSGNEQFF

size: once
V: TRBV2
CDR3: CASRGQGTNTEAFF

size: NA
V: TRBV7-9
CDR3: CASSRPGTGTNIAKNIQYF

size: NA
V: TRBV5-1
CDR3: CASSPGTSGSITGPYF